This TCR beta chain stems from a study of regulatory T cells in long-lasting Graves disease. Time point: newly diagnosed GD, antithyroid drugs for less than 3 months. Following extraction of RNA from PBMCs, that RNA was used to make the TCR library. The diagnosis of Graves' disease used American Thyroid Association guidelines. This clonotype was seen ten or more times. The antigen is unknown. The CDR3 length is 16 residues. Germline values: CDR1 MGHRA, CDR2 YSYEKL. J lost 4 bases, V lost 0 bases, and 7 bases had no gene match. Study results and caveats: No thyroid tissue was studied; the work used peripheral blood only. TRBV28, TRBJ1-2 and TRBJ2-5 were favored in persistent disease. Persistent Graves' cases showed lower TCR diversity than newly diagnosed cases.

Arm-PCR with iRepertoire HTBI primers amplified the CDR3 regions for these TCR beta libraries. MiXCR, run by TCRdb on the multiplex PCR reads, gives a single entry per CDR3 protein. Of around 400,000 distinct CDR3 sequences listed, about 16% were seen once; the top ten hold approximately 21%. This specimen was peripheral blood mononuclear cells (PBMCs), taken at new diagnosis, from a patient treated with antithyroid drugs. This receptor was taken from a female donor with Graves disease. This chain connects TRBV4-1 to TRBJ2-7; TRBD2 aligns across 9 bases. Written as DNA, the CDR3 is TGCGCCAGCAGCCAAGACGGGTCTAGCGGGAAGTACGAGCAGTACTTC. The encoded protein is CASSQDGSSGKYEQYF.